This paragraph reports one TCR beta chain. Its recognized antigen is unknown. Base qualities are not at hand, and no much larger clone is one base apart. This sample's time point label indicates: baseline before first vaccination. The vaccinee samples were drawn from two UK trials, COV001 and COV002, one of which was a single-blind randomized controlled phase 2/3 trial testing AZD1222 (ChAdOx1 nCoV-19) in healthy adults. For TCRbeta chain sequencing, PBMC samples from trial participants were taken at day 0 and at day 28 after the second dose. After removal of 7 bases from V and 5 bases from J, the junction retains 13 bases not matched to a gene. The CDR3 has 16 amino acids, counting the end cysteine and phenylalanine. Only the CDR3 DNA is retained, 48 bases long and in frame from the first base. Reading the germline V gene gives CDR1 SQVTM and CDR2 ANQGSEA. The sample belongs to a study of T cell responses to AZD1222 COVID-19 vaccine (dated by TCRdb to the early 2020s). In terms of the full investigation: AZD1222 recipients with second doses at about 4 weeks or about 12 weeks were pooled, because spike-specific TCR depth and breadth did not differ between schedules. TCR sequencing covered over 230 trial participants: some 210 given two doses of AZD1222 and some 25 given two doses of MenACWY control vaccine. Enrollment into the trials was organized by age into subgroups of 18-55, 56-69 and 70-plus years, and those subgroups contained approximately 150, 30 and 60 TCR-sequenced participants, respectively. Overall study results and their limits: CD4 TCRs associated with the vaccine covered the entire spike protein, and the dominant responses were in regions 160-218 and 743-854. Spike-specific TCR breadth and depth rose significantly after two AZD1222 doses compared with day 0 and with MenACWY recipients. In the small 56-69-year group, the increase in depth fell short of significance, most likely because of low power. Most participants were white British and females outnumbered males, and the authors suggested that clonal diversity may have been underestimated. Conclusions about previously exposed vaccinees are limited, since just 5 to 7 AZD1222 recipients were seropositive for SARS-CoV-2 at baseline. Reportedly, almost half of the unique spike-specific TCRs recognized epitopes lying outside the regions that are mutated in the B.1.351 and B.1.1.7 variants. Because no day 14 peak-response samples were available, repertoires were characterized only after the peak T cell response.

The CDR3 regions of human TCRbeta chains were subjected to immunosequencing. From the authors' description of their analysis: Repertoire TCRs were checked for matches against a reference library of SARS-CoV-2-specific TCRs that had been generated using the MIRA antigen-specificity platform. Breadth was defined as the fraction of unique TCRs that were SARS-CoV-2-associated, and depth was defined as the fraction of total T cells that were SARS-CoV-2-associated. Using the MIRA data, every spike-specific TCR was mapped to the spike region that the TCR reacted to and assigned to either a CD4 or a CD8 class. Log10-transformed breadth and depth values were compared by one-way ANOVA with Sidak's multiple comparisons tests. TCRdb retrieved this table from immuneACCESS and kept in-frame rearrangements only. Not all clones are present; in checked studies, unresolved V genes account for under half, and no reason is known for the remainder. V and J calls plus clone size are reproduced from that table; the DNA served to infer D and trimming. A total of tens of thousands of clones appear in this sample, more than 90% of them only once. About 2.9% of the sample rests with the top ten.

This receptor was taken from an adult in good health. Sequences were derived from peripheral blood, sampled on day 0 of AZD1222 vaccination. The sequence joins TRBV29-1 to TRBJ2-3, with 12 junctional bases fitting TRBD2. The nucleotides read TGCAGCGCCAAGCGGCTAGCGGGAGGGCCGAGAGATACGCAGTATTTT. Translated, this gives CSAKRLAGGPRDTQYF.